This TCR beta chain came from a study of OX40 agonist ivuxolimab in advanced cancers. At the level of the study: Past anti-PD-1, anti-PD-L1 or anti-CTLA-4 therapy was accepted, and 30% to 45% had received some.

Autoimmune disease history or systemic immunosuppression barred patients. Generated by immunoSEQ multiplex PCR, the TCRdb table keeps only in-frame clones and is missing some. The sample consists of 16,000 or so clones, approximately 77% of them appearing once. In its sample, this clone is medium-sized (0.01 to 0.1%). What it binds is unknown. Whole-study results and caveats: Several nonresponders also turned out to have low normalized T-cell clonal expansion.

Trimming stripped 5 bases from V and 8 bases from J, with 21 bases between. There are 16 residues in the CDR3. CDR1 is SGHAT and CDR2 is FQDESV in the germline V gene (reference sequence). The source of this sequence is an adult with an advanced solid tumor such as melanoma, head and neck, liver or kidney cancer. The chain employs TRBV11-1 and TRBJ2-2; tentatively, D is TRBD1 (6 bases). The sample consisted of CD4+ or CD8+ T cells sorted from blood, taken in a trial of the OX40 agonist ivuxolimab. The CDR3 protein is CASSPLTGHQVGELFF. The CDR3 coding sequence is TGTGCCAGCAGCCCACTAACGGGACACCAAGTAGGGGAGCTGTTTTTT.